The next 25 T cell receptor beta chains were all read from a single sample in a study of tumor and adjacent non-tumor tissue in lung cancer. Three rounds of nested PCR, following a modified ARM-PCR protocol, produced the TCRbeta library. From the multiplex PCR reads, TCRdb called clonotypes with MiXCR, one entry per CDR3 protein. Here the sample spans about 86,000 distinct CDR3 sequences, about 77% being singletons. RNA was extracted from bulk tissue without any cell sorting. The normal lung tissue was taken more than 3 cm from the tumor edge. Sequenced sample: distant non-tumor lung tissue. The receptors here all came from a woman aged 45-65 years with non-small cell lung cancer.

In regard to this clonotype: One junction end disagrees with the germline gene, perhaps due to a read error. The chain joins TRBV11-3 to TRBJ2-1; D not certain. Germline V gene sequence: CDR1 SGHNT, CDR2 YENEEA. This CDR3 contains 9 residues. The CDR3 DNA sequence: TGTGCCAGTAGCTTATTCCAGCTCTTC. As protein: CASSLFQLF.

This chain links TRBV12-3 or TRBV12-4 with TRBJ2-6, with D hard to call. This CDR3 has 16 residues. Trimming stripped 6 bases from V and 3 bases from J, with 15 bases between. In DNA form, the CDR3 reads TGTGCCAGCAGCCGTGGTCCGCAAATTGGGGCCAACGTCCTGACTTTC. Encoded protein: CASSRGPQIGANVLTF.

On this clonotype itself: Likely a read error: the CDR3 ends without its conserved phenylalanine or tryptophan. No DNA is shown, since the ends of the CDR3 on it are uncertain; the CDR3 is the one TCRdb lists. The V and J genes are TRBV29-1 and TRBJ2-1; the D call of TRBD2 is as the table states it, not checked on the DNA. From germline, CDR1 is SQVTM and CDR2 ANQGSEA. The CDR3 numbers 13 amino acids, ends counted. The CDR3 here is CRAKKREGGEQLL.

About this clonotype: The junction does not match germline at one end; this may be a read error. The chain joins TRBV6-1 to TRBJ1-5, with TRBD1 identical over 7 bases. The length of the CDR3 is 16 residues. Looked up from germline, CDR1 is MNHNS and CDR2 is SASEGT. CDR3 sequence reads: CASRRLLTGNNQPQHF. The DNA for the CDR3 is TGTGCTAGCAGACGCCTACTGACAGGGAACAATCAGCCCCAGCATTTT.

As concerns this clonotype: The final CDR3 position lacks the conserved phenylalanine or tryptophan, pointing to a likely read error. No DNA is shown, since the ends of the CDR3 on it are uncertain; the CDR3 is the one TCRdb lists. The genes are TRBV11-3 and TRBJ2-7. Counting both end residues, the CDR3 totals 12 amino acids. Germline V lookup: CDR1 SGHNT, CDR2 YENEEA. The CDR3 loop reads CASSRGNGEQCL.

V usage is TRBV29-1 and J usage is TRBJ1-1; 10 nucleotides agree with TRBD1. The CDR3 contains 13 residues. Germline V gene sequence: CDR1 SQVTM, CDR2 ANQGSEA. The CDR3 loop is CNGVGTGDTEAFF. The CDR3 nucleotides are TGCAACGGAGTGGGGACAGGGGACACTGAAGCTTTCTTT.

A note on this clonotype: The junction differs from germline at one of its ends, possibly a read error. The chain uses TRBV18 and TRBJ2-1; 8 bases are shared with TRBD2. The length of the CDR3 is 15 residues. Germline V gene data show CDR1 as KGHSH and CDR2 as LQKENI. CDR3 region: CASSSPSGSRNEQFF. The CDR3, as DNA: TGTGCCAGCTCATCACCCAGCGGGAGTCGAAATGAGCAGTTCTTC.

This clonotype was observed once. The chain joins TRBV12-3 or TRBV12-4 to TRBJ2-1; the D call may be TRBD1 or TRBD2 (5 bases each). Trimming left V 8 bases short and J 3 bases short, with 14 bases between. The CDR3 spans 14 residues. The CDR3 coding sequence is TGTGCCAGCGGGACGACGAAAGACTACAATGAGCAGTTCTTC. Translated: CASGTTKDYNEQFF.

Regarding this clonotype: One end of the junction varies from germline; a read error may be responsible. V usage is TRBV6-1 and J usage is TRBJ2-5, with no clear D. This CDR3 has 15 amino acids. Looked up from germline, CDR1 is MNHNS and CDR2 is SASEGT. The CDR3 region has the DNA TGTGCCAGTAGTGTATCCTCGGTGGGGTTAGAGACCCAGTACTTC. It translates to CASSVSSVGLETQYF.

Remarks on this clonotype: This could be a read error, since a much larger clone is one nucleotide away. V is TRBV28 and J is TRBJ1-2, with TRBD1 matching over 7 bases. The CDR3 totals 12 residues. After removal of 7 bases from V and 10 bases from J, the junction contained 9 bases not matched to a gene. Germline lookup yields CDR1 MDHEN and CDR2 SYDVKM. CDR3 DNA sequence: TGTGCCAGCAAAAGGCAGGGGGGTGACTACACCTTC. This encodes CASKRQGGDYTF.

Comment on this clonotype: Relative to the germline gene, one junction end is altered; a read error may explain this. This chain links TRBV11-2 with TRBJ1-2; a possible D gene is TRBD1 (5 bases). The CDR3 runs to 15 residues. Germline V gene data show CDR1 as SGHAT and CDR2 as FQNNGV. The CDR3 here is CTSSLDKGPYYGYTF. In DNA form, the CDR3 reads TGTACCAGCAGCTTAGACAAGGGGCCTTACTATGGCTACACCTTC.

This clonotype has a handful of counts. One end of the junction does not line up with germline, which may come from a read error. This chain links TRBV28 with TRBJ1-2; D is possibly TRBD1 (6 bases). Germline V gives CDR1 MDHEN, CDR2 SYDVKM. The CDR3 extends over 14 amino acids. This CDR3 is CVSKLFGTTYGYTF. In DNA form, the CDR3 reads TGTGTCAGCAAGCTATTCGGGACAACCTATGGCTACACCTTC.

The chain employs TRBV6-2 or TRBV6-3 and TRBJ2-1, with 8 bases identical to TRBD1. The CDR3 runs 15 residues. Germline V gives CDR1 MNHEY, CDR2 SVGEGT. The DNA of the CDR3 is TGTGCAACGCAGGGGGCTAGCAGATACGACAATGAGCAGTTCTTC. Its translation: CATQGASRYDNEQFF.

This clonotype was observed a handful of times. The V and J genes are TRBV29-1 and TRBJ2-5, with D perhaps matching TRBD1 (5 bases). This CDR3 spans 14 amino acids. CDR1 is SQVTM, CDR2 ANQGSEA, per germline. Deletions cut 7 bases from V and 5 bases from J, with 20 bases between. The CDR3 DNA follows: TGCAGCGCTGCGTCAGGGTCGGCGCCGGAGACCCAGTACTTC. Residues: CSAASGSAPETQYF.

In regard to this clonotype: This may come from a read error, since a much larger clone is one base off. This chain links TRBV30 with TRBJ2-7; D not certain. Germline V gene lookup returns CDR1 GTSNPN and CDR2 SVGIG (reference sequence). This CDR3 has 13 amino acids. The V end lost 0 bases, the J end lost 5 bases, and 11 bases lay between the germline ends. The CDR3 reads CAWSVGSANEQYF. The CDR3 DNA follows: TGTGCCTGGAGTGTCGGATCGGCCAACGAGCAGTACTTC.

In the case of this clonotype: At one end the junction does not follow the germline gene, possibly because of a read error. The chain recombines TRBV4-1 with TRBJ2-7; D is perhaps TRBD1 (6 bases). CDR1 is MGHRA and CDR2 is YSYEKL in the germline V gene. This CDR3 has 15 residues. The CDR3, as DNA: TGCGCCAGCAGTCAAGGGGGACCGCTGGACCACGAGCAGTACTTC. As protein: CASSQGGPLDHEQYF.

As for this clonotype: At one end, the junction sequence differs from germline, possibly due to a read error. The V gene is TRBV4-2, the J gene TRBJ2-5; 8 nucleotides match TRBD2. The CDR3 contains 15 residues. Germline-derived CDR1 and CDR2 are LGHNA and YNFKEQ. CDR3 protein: CASSQNREGQKTQYF. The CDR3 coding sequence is TGTGCCAGCAGCCAAAACCGGGAGGGGCAGAAGACCCAATACTTC.

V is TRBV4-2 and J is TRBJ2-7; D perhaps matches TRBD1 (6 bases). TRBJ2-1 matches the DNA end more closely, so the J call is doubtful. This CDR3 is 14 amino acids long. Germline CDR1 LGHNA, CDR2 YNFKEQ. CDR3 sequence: CASSQTGLLDEQFF. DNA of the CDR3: TGTGCCAGCAGCCAGACAGGACTTCTCGACGAGCAGTTCTTC.

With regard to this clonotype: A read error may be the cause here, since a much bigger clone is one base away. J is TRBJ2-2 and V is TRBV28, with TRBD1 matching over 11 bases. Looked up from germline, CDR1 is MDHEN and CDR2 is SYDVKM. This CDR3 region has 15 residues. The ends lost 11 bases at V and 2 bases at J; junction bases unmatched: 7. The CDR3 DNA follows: TGTGCCGGACAGGGGGCTGGGATAAACACCGGGGAGCTGTTTTTT. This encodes CAGQGAGINTGELFF.

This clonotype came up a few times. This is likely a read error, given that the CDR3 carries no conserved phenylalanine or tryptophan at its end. The CDR3 here is CPSTEASTTDTQYS. The CDR3 DNA reads as TGTCCCAGCACCGAAGCCAGTACCACAGATACGCAGTATTCT. The J gene is TRBJ2-3, the V gene TRBV6-6; D ambiguous. Germline V gene data show CDR1 as MNHNY and CDR2 as SVGAGI (reference sequence). CDR3 length equals 14 residues.

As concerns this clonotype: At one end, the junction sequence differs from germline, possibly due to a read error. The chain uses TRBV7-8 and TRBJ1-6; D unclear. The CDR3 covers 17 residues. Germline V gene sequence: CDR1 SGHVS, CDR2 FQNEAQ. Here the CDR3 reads CASSLATWLGANTPLHF. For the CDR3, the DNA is TGTGCCAGTAGCTTAGCGACCTGGTTGGGTGCTAATACACCCCTCCACTTT.

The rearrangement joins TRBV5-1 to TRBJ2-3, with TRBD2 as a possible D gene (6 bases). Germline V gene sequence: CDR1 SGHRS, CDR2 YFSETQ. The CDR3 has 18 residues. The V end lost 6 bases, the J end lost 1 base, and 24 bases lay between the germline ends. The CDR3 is CASILKFLTGRRTDTQYF. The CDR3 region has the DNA TGCGCCAGCATCCTGAAGTTCCTAACGGGGAGGCGCACAGATACGCAGTATTTT. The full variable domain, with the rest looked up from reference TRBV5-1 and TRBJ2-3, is KAGVTQTPRYLIKTRGQQVTLSCSPISGHRSVSWYQQTPGQGLQFLFEYFSETQRNKGNFPGRFSGRQFSNSRSEMNVSTLELGDSALYLCASILKFLTGRRTDTQYFGPGTRLTVL.

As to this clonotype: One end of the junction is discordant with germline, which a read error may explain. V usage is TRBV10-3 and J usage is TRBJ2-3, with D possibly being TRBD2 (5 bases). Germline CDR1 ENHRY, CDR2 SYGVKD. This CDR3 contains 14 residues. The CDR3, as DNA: TGTGCCATCAGTCGTGGACTGTCGGAGGATACGCACTATTTT. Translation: CAISRGLSEDTHYF.

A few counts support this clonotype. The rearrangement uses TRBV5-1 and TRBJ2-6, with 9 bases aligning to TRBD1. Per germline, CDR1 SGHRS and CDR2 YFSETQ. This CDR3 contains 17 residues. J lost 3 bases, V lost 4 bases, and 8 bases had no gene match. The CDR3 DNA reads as TGCGCCAGCAGCCCCTTCGGACAGGGGATTGGGGCCAACGTCCTGACTTTC. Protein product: CASSPFGQGIGANVLTF. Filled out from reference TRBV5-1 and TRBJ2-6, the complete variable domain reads KAGVTQTPRYLIKTRGQQVTLSCSPISGHRSVSWYQQTPGQGLQFLFEYFSETQRNKGNFPGRFSGRQFSNSRSEMNVSTLELGDSALYLCASSPFGQGIGANVLTFGAGSRLTVL.

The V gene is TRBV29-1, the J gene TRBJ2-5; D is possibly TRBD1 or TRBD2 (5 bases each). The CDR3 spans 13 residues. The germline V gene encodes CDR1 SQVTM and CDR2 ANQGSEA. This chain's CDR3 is CNAGDGWIETQYF. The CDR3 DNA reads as TGCAACGCTGGGGACGGCTGGATAGAGACCCAGTACTTC. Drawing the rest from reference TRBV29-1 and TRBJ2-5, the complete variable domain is SAVISQKPSRDICQRGTSLTIQCQVDSQVTMMFWYRQQPGQSLTLIATANQGSEATYESGFVIDKFPISRPNLTFSTLTVSNMSPEDSSIYLCNAGDGWIETQYFGPGTRLLVL.